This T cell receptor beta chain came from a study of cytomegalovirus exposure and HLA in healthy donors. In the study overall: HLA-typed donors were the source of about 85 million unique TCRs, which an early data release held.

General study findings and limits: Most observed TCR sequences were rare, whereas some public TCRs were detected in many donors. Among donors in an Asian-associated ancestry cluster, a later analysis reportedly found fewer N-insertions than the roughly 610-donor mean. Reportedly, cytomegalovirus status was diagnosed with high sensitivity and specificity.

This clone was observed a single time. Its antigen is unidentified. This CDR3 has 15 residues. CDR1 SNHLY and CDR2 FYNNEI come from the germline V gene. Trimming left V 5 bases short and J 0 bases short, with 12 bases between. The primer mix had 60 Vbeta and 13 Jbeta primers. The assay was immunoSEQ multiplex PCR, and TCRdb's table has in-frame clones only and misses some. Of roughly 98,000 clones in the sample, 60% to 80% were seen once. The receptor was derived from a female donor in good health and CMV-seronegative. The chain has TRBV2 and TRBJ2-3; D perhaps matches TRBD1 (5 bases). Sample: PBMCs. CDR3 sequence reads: CASSFGTGSTDTQYF. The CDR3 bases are TGTGCCAGCAGTTTCGGAACAGGCAGCACAGATACGCAGTATTTT.